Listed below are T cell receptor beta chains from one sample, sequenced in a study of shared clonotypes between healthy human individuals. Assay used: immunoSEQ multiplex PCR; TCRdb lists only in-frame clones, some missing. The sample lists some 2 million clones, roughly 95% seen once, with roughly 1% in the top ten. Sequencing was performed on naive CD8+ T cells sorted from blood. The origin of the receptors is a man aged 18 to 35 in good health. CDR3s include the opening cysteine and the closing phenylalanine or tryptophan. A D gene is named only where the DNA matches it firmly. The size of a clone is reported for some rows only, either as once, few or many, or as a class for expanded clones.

TGTGCCAGCAGCCAGGGGGCGGTGAGCTCCTATAATTCACCCCTCCACTTT CASSQGAVSSYNSPLHF TRBD1 TRBJ1-6 17 - TRBV7-8
TGTGCCAGCACCTCCGGGGATACCGGGGAGCTGTTTTTT CASTSGDTGELFF - TRBJ2-2 13 - TRBV5-4
TGCGCCAGCAGCCAAGCTTCGGGCCTTGGAAACACCATATATTTT CASSQASGLGNTIYF - TRBJ1-3 15 once TRBV4-3
TGTGCCATCAGTGAGGGGACAGTAGTTAATGAAAAACTGTTTTTT CAISEGTVVNEKLFF TRBD1 TRBJ1-4 15 - TRBV10-3
TGTGCCTGGACCCTCTCCGGGGGCTATGGCTACACCTTC CAWTLSGGYGYTF - TRBJ1-2 13 once TRBV30
TGTGCCAGCAGCTTGGGACTAGATACCGGGGAGCTGTTTTTT CASSLGLDTGELFF TRBD2 TRBJ2-2 14 once TRBV7-8
TGCGCCAGCAGTGAGGGGACAGGGGCCCTCTACGAGCAGTACTTC CASSEGTGALYEQYF TRBD1 TRBJ2-7 15 - TRBV10-1
TGCGCCAGCAGCTTGGAACTAGCGGGAACACAAGAGACCCAGTACTTC CASSLELAGTQETQYF TRBD2 TRBJ2-5 16 - TRBV5-1
TGTGCCTGGAGTCACGGGGATGAAAAACTGTTTTTT CAWSHGDEKLFF - TRBJ1-4 12 - TRBV30
TGCGCCAGCAGTGATCCTAGTTCGGGACTAGCGGCCCCTGACTCCTACGAGCAGTACTTC CASSDPSSGLAAPDSYEQYF TRBD2 TRBJ2-7 20 - TRBV10-1
TGTGCCAGCAGCTTCGGTTACACAGATACGCAGTATTTT CASSFGYTDTQYF - TRBJ2-3 13 - TRBV7-3
TGTGCCAGCAGTTACTCGTCAGGGGTGGGGACTGAAGCTTTCTTT CASSYSSGVGTEAFF - TRBJ1-1 15 - TRBV6-5
TGTGCCAGCAGTTCAGGGGCGGGGGGTCTCTACGAGCAGTACTTC CASSSGAGGLYEQYF TRBD2 TRBJ2-7 15 - TRBV11-2
TGCGCCAGCAGTTTGATTGTGGGGGGCCCCGACGAGCAGTACTTC CASSLIVGGPDEQYF - TRBJ2-7 15 - TRBV4-1
TGTGCCAGCAGCCAAGACAGGGAAGGGAGCACAGATACGCAGTATTTT CASSQDREGSTDTQYF TRBD1 TRBJ2-3 16 - TRBV7-2
TGTGCCAGCAGTGATAGGCTAGCGGGGCAGACCCTCTACAATGAGCAGTTCTTC CASSDRLAGQTLYNEQFF TRBD2 TRBJ2-1 18 - TRBV25-1
TGTGCCAGCAGCTTGTTTCTAGCGGGTTCCGGCTACGAGCAGTACTTC CASSLFLAGSGYEQYF TRBD2 TRBJ2-7 16 - TRBV11-2
TGTGCCAGCAGTGCCCCGACAGACGCCCAATTCTACGAGCAGTACTTC CASSAPTDAQFYEQYF - TRBJ2-7 16 - TRBV25-1
TGTGCCAGCATCGGACAGGACATCCTTTCAGCCGACGAGCAGTACTTC CASIGQDILSADEQYF TRBD1 TRBJ2-7 16 - TRBV2
TGTGCCAGCAGCCGAGTACAGGGGAGACACGAGCAGTACTTC CASSRVQGRHEQYF TRBD1 TRBJ2-7 14 - TRBV27
TGTGCCAGCAGCTTAGTGAGGGGCGAGGGGACCGGGGAGCTGTTTTTT CASSLVRGEGTGELFF - TRBJ2-2 16 - TRBV7-9
TGTGCCAGCAGCCCCAGTGATAGGGCAGGGGATCTTAACTATGGCTACACCTTC CASSPSDRAGDLNYGYTF - TRBJ1-2 18 - TRBV7-9
TGTGCCAGCAGTTTAATTGGACAGGGGGGAACAGATACGCAGTATTTT CASSLIGQGGTDTQYF TRBD1 TRBJ2-3 16 - TRBV27
TGTGCCAGCAGCAAGACAGGGGGCACAGATACGCAGTATTTT CASSKTGGTDTQYF TRBD1 TRBJ2-3 14 - TRBV7-9
TGCGCCAGCAGAAGGGATAGCGGGAGTGGCGAGCAGTACTTC CASRRDSGSGEQYF TRBD2 TRBJ2-7 14 - TRBV10-2
TGTGCCAGCAGTTACAATGGCGGGAACACCGGGGAGCTGTTTTTT CASSYNGGNTGELFF - TRBJ2-2 15 - TRBV6-5
TGCAGCGTTGTCCGGACTAGCGGGAGTCTCTCCTACAATGAGCAGTTCTTC CSVVRTSGSLSYNEQFF TRBD2 TRBJ2-1 17 once TRBV29-1
TGTGCCAGCAGTTCCAGGATGAGCTCCTACAATGAGCAGTTCTTC CASSSRMSSYNEQFF - TRBJ2-1 15 - TRBV27
TGTGCCAGCAAAATACAGGGTAGCAATCAGCCCCAGCATTTT CASKIQGSNQPQHF - TRBJ1-5 14 - TRBV27
TGTGCCAGCAGTTTATTGGGGGCGGCCGGGGAGCTGTTTTTT CASSLLGAAGELFF - TRBJ2-2 14 - TRBV27
TGCGCCAGCAGTGAGTCTAGCGGGTACGAGCAGTACTTC CASSESSGYEQYF TRBD2 TRBJ2-7 13 - TRBV10-1
TGTGCCAGCAGCGATGGGGGGAGTCGATGGAACACTGAAGCTTTCTTT CASSDGGSRWNTEAFF - TRBJ1-1 16 - TRBV7-8
TGTGCCAGCAGTGAAGTGTGGGGTTACGAGCAGTACTTC CASSEVWGYEQYF - TRBJ2-7 13 - TRBV6-1
TGTGCCAGCAGTTTCACCAGCCCCCTCGAGGGCTACACCTTC CASSFTSPLEGYTF - TRBJ1-2 14 - TRBV27
TGTGCCAGCAGTGACGGAGATCGGAGCAATCAGCCCCAGCATTTT CASSDGDRSNQPQHF - TRBJ1-5 15 - TRBV2
TGTGCCAGCAGCTCCCCCGCTGAAGGGAATCCCGGGGAGCTGTTTTTT CASSSPAEGNPGELFF - TRBJ2-2 16 - TRBV7-9
TGCGCCAGCAGCAAAGACAGCTTCAACACAGATACGCAGTATTTT CASSKDSFNTDTQYF - TRBJ2-3 15 - TRBV4-3
TGTGCCAGCAGTTTACTTGCCCCTAGCGGGAGGGACAATGAGCAGTTCTTC CASSLLAPSGRDNEQFF TRBD2 TRBJ2-1 17 - TRBV28
TGCAGCGTTTCGGCAGATACGCAGTATTTT CSVSADTQYF - TRBJ2-3 10 - TRBV29-1
TGTGCCACCGAACAGGGTGCTGGAAACACCATATATTTT CATEQGAGNTIYF - TRBJ1-3 13 - TRBV10-3
TGTGCCAGCAGCTTAGGTGTGGCAGTTTTCACAGATACGCAGTATTTT CASSLGVAVFTDTQYF - TRBJ2-3 16 - TRBV7-2
TGTGCCAGCAGCTCCCCGGACAGAGGCTTCCTCTATGGCTACACCTTC CASSSPDRGFLYGYTF - TRBJ1-2 16 - TRBV6-6
TGTGCCAGCAGTTTTCTCTCCTACAATGAGCAGTTCTTC CASSFLSYNEQFF - TRBJ2-1 13 few TRBV27
TGTGCCAGCAGCTTAGTTGGGACAGCCTACGAGCAGTACTTC CASSLVGTAYEQYF TRBD1 TRBJ2-7 14 - TRBV7-8
TGTGCCAGCAGCAAAGGGAGGGACAGGGTTCGGTCACCCCTCCACTTT CASSKGRDRVRSPLHF - TRBJ1-6 16 - TRBV21-1
TGTGCCAGCGGACTCTACGAGCAGTACTTC CASGLYEQYF - TRBJ2-7 10 - TRBV6-5
TGTGCCAGCAGCCTTTGGACAGGGAGCCCAGATACGCAGTATTTT CASSLWTGSPDTQYF TRBD1 TRBJ2-3 15 - TRBV5-4
TGTGCCAGCAGCTTAGCGGGAGGGCCCTACGAGCAGTACTTC CASSLAGGPYEQYF TRBD2 TRBJ2-7 14 - TRBV13
TGTGCCACCAGCAAGTCTCCAGTTCATACTAGCACAGATACGCAGTATTTT CATSKSPVHTSTDTQYF - TRBJ2-3 17 - TRBV15
TGTGCCAGCAGCGGCCTAGCGGGGGGGGAGACCCAGTACTTC CASSGLAGGETQYF TRBD2 TRBJ2-5 14 - TRBV5-4
TGTGCCAGCAGCAATAGCGGGGGGTCCTACAATGAGCAGTTCTTC CASSNSGGSYNEQFF TRBD2 TRBJ2-1 15 - TRBV9
TGTGCCAGCAGTTTGAAGATGAACACTGAAGCTTTCTTT CASSLKMNTEAFF - TRBJ1-1 13 - TRBV27
TGCGCCAGCAGCAGGTCCGGGACAGGTAATGAAAAACTGTTTTTT CASSRSGTGNEKLFF TRBD1 TRBJ1-4 15 few TRBV5-1
TGTGCCAGCAGCTTGGGCCTCCTCCTCGGCGAGCAGTACTTC CASSLGLLLGEQYF - TRBJ2-7 14 - TRBV5-5
TGTGCCAGCAGTTTAATGGCAGACACCTACAATGAGCAGTTCTTC CASSLMADTYNEQFF - TRBJ2-1 15 - TRBV27
TGTGCCAGCAGTATCTGGGGCGGGGGGGCTTCCTACGAGCAGTACTTC CASSIWGGGASYEQYF TRBD2 TRBJ2-7 16 - TRBV27
TGTGCCAGCACCTCCGGGTGGGAACTAGCGGGGGATTACGAGCAGTACTTC CASTSGWELAGDYEQYF TRBD2 TRBJ2-7 17 once TRBV2